This TCR beta chain was captured in a study of breast tumors, draining lymph nodes, adjacent tissues. This clonotype was counted many times. Its antigen is not known. Findings and caveats of the study: Data only fit, rather than demonstrated, lymph node origin of most tumor T cells.

The CDR3 has 10 residues. In germline, CDR1 is LNHDA, CDR2 SQIVND (reference sequence). The V end lost 10 bases, the J end lost 4 bases, and 7 bases lay between the germline ends. Each CDR3 protein gets one entry after TCRdb re-called the multiplex PCR reads with MiXCR. Of under 20,000 distinct CDR3 sequences listed, around two fifths are singletons. The sequencing input was breast tumor tissue. The TCR was taken from a female donor with breast cancer. Some clones in this sample may be carry-over from other donors' samples. The rearrangement uses TRBV19 and TRBJ2-5; no firm D call. DNA of the CDR3: TGTGCCACCGCCGGAGAGACCCAGTACTTC. This codes for CATAGETQYF.